This T cell receptor (beta chain) emerged from a study of T cells after posttransplantation cyclophosphamide (dated by TCRdb to the mid-2010s). Some background on the complete study: T cell repertoire reconstitution was tracked by TRB sequencing after myeloablative bone marrow transplantation in which posttransplantation cyclophosphamide was used as GVHD prophylaxis. Antigen receptor sequencing covered samples from roughly 35 PTCy-treated patients and around 16 of their related bone marrow donors. Blood from all 35 or so PTCy patients who had 1-year posttransplant specimens underwent TRB sequencing. TRB sequencing was also done on up to about 3 additional blood samples from 2 to 5.2 years after transplant in 3 patients, and on pretransplant blood from a handful of patients. Because TRA and TRB clonality correlated tightly in ten or so samples, later TCR analyses were limited to TRB. Public TRB sequences were compared against a database of over 3,500 sequences linked to responses to pathogens, tumor antigens, self-antigens and alloantigens.

Genomic DNA was used for TRB sequencing, which was performed with the immunoSEQ assay at survey resolution or with the hsTCRB kit. Under the source paper's analysis protocol: Initial read processing used immunoSEQ software, and repertoire analyses used the LymphoSeq R package. Clonality was calculated as 1 minus normalized Shannon entropy, and the Gini coefficient was also calculated for each TRB dataset. Phenotypes of unsorted samples were inferred by mapping TRB sequences from sorted subsets of the recipient or donor onto the same recipient's unsorted samples. TCRdb took this table from immuneACCESS and kept in-frame rearrangements with V and J called. Such tables lack part of the clones; where checked against another copy, unresolved V genes explain under half of the gap, and the rest is unexplained. That table gives V, J and clone size, and the DNA gave D and trimming. For this sample there are about 3,800 clones; roughly three quarters appear just once. Approximately 44% of the sample lies in the top ten.

On the study overall, not on this receptor specifically: Across fewer than 55 patients, TRB clonality was highly associated with recipient CMV seropositivity and CMV reactivation, and PTCy diversity was similar to diversity in CNI/methotrexate controls. The TRB repertoires of T cells infiltrating skin or the GI tract showed only limited overlap with the TRB repertoires found in blood. Donor-recipient similarity was low at 1-2 months but increased during the first year, and donor CD8+ memory clones often dominated later blood repertoires.

Per the publication, the treatment or condition label means: high-dose cyclophosphamide on days +3 and +4 as single-agent GVHD prophylaxis. PTCy patients received busulfan and fludarabine conditioning, a related or unrelated marrow graft, and cyclophosphamide on days +3 and +4. PTCy-treated patients came from a prospective multi-institutional clinical trial. Peripheral blood and bone marrow mononuclear cells were isolated by Ficoll-Hypaque density centrifugation and were cryopreserved. CD4+ and CD8+ T cells, including naive and memory subsets, were sorted by FACS using a FACSAria II. CDR1 and CDR2 were assigned from the germline V gene as SGDLS and YYNGEE. Reading from cysteine to phenylalanine, the CDR3 counts 14 amino acids. The read is trimmed to its CDR3 DNA, 42 bases read in frame from base 1. Turning to this clone: This receptor's antigen is unknown. One end of the junction does not line up with germline, which may come from a read error.

This sequence was found in a female patient aged 35-55 years who received an allogeneic stem cell transplant from a related donor, was CMV-positive, and had no GVHD. Because of the transplant, the T cells may be the graft donor's rather than the patient's own. The sequences come from CD8+ T cells sorted from PBMCs, collected 1,000 to 1,200 days after allogeneic stem cell transplant with posttransplant cyclophosphamide. The rearranged chain carries TRBV9 and TRBJ1-6, and the D gene may be TRBD1, 5 bases matching. The base sequence is TGTGCCAGCAGCTTGACAGTATCTAATTCACCCCTCTACTTT. Translated, this gives CASSLTVSNSPLYF.